These 14 T cell receptor beta chains were all obtained from the same sample, sequenced in a study of cytomegalovirus exposure and HLA in healthy donors. It was with 60 Vbeta and 13 Jbeta primers that the PCR ran. Generated by immunoSEQ multiplex PCR, the TCRdb table keeps only in-frame clones and is missing some. The sample has 130,000 or so clones; under 85% are singletons. The sequencing input was PBMCs. Receptors originate from a male donor in good health and CMV-seropositive.

V is TRBV21-1 and J is TRBJ1-2. TRBV21-1 is assigned pseudogene status. This CDR3 contains 16 residues. The CDR3 spells CASSPCGLPGLKGYTF. CDR3 nucleotide sequence: TGTGCCAGCAGCCCATGCGGGTTACCGGGATTGAAAGGCTACACCTTC.

V gene TRBV5-1 combines with J gene TRBJ2-7; 9 bases map to TRBD1. The CDR3 length is 15 residues. The trim removed 5 bases at V and 2 bases at J, leaving 8 bases unmatched. Per the germline V gene, CDR1 is SGHRS and CDR2 is YFSETQ. The CDR3 sequence is CASSPPGQGTYEQYF. The CDR3 coding sequence is TGCGCCAGCAGTCCGCCGGGACAGGGCACCTACGAGCAGTACTTC.

Worth noting for this clone: Additional DNA sequences in this sample encode the identical CDR3. V gene TRBV5-1 combines with J gene TRBJ2-1; TRBD2 aligns across 11 bases. This CDR3 comprises 15 residues. V was clipped by 7 bases and J by 0 bases; unmatched bases: 3. Germline values: CDR1 SGHRS, CDR2 YFSETQ. The DNA for the CDR3 is TGCGCCAGCTCTAGCGGGGGGAGCTCCTACAATGAGCAGTTCTTC. Translation: CASSSGGSSYNEQFF.

This clone has only a few counts. The chain uses TRBV5-6 and TRBJ2-3; tentative D call: TRBD1 (6 bases). This CDR3 has 14 amino acids. Trimming removed 2 bases at V and 2 bases at J, with 9 bases between. Germline CDR1 is SGHDT and CDR2 is YYEEEE. CDR3 amino acids: CASSFGTTTDTQYF. The CDR3 nucleotides read TGTGCCAGCAGCTTTGGGACAACCACAGATACGCAGTATTTT.

This clone has only a few counts. The CDR3 coding sequence is TGTGCCAGCAGTTCCGAACAGGTAGATCAGCCCCAGCATTTT. It is translated as CASSSEQVDQPQHF. V and J are TRBV28 and TRBJ1-5, with D perhaps TRBD1 (5 bases). The CDR3 covers 14 residues. CDR1 and CDR2 (germline): MDHEN, SYDVKM. V dropped 4 bases and J dropped 5 bases, with 12 bases sitting between them. The whole variable domain, filled in from reference TRBV28 and TRBJ1-5, reads DVKVTQSSRYLVKRTGEKVFLECVQDMDHENMFWYRQDPGLGLRLIYFSYDVKMKEKGDIPEGYSVSREKKERFSLILESASTNQTSMYLCASSSEQVDQPQHFGDGTRLSIL.

The V and J genes are TRBV9 and TRBJ1-5; no clear D. Germline values: CDR1 SGDLS, CDR2 YYNGEE. With 2 bases removed from V and 0 bases from J, the gap between germline ends came to 9 bases. The CDR3 runs 15 residues. The CDR3 is CASSVGLNSNQPQHF. The CDR3, as DNA: TGTGCCAGCAGCGTTGGCCTTAATAGCAATCAGCCCCAGCATTTT.

This clone appeared a few times. The chain employs TRBV6-1 and TRBJ2-5; 10 bases match TRBD1. The J call may be wrong; the DNA end is better matched by TRBJ2-7. CDR1 is MNHNS and CDR2 is SASEGT in the germline V gene. This CDR3 contains 13 residues. The CDR3 spells CASSWDRGYEQYF. CDR3 coding DNA: TGTGCCAGCAGTTGGGACAGGGGCTACGAGCAGTACTTC.

J is TRBJ2-1 and V is TRBV2; 10 nucleotides agree with TRBD1. With 9 bases clipped from V and 4 bases from J, the junction kept 6 bases outside the gene matches. The CDR3 is 14 amino acids. Germline V CDR1 and CDR2: SNHLY, FYNNEI. CDR3: CASGDRGNYNEQFF. In DNA, the CDR3 is TGTGCCAGTGGGGACAGGGGAAATTACAATGAGCAGTTCTTC.

Remarks on this clone: Other nucleotide sequences from this sample produce the same CDR3. This rearrangement joins TRBV2 to TRBJ2-3, with 11 nucleotides matching TRBD2. V shed 7 bases, J shed 5 bases, and the junction held 5 bases outside the gene matches. Germline assignment: CDR1 SNHLY and CDR2 FYNNEI. CDR3 length: 14 amino acids. CDR3 sequence reads: CASNLAGGVDTQYF. The CDR3 nucleotides read TGTGCCAGCAACTTAGCGGGAGGGGTAGATACGCAGTATTTT.

This chain connects TRBV7-9 to TRBJ2-7; 14 nucleotides agree with TRBD2. CDR1 and CDR2 (germline): SEHNR, FQNEAQ (reference sequence). V dropped 1 base and J dropped 5; count of bases not matched to a gene: 7. This CDR3 contains 17 residues. In nucleotides, the CDR3 is TGTGCCAGCAGCTTAGGACTAGCGGGAGGGCCTAAGGACGAGCAGTACTTC. Protein: CASSLGLAGGPKDEQYF.

The J gene is TRBJ2-3, the V gene TRBV5-6, with D tentatively TRBD1 (5 bases). Germline-derived CDR1 and CDR2 are SGHDT and YYEEEE. The CDR3 extends over 15 amino acids. Trimming took 5 bases from V and 2 from J, leaving 15 bases between them. The CDR3 coding sequence is TGTGCCAGCAGTTCTTGGGGCTCCCACACAGATACGCAGTATTTT. This translates into CASSSWGSHTDTQYF.

This clone came up once. The rearrangement links TRBV7-9 to TRBJ1-4; D not certain. This CDR3 contains 13 residues. Germline assignment: CDR1 SEHNR and CDR2 FQNEAQ (reference sequence). V gave up 10 bases and J gave up 2 bases, with 11 bases separating them. Here the CDR3 DNA reads TGTGCCACCAAAACGGGGACTAATGAAAAACTGTTTTTT. Translation: CATKTGTNEKLFF.

The rearrangement joins TRBV28 to TRBJ2-3, with D uncertain. The germline CDR1 and CDR2 sequences are MDHEN and SYDVKM. V was pared by 9 bases and J by 0 bases, with 16 bases between. The CDR3 runs 15 residues. The CDR3 coding sequence is TGTGCCAGTCGCAGGAACAGAGCTAGCACAGATACGCAGTATTTT. It codes for CASRRNRASTDTQYF.

The chain uses TRBV27 and TRBJ2-5, with D possibly TRBD2 on 6 matching bases. Germline values: CDR1 MNHEY, CDR2 SMNVEV (reference sequence). Trimming shortened V by 5 bases and J by 0 bases, and 16 bases separated the two germline ends. CDR3 length: 16 residues. This CDR3 reads CASSPPGLTYQETQYF. CDR3 nucleotide sequence: TGTGCCAGCAGTCCCCCGGGACTCACGTACCAAGAGACCCAGTACTTC.